A selection of T cell receptor beta chains follows, all from one sample in a study of response to subunit inactivated influenza vaccine. Via MiXCR, TCRdb re-called the RT-PCR reads, giving one row per CDR3 protein. The sample has roughly 700,000 distinct CDR3 sequences, 14% seen once. Specimen: PBMCs from blood, collected less than 15 days before vaccination. These receptor sequences come from a man aged 45-65 years who received an inactivated influenza vaccine. CDR3s include the opening cysteine and the closing phenylalanine or tryptophan. The order of the fields is clone size, J gene, D gene, V gene, CDR3 DNA, CDR3 protein. The D gene is left open where the match is weak. Part of the rows lack a size; the others show once, few, many or a class for expanded clones.

few TRBJ2-3 NA TRBV28 TGTGCCAGCAGAAGGGGTGCCTTCGCAGATACGCAGTATTTT CASRRGAFADTQYF
few TRBJ2-7 NA TRBV2 TGTGCCAGCAATGGGTTTGGCGAGCAGTACTTC CASNGFGEQYF
few TRBJ2-1 NA TRBV6-2/TRBV6-3 TGTGCCAGCAGTTATAATCCTCAGGGAATCGCCTACAATGAGCAGTTCTTC CASSYNPQGIAYNEQFF
few TRBJ2-3 NA TRBV3-1 TGTGCCAGCAGCCCCCGGGCGGCCGCTAGCACAGATACGCAGTATTTT CASSPRAAASTDTQYF
few TRBJ2-1 NA TRBV15 TGTGCCACCAGCAGGCCCCTCGGGACATTTGGGGGCAATGAGCAGTTCTTC CATSRPLGTFGGNEQFF
many TRBJ2-5 NA TRBV12-3/TRBV12-4 TGTGCCAGCAGTTTACTTTCGGGCCGGCAAGAGACCCAGTACTTC CASSLLSGRQETQYF
few TRBJ1-5 NA TRBV9 TGTGCCAGCAGCGTAGATGGAGGACATCAGCCCCAGCATTTT CASSVDGGHQPQHF
few TRBJ2-7 TRBD1 TRBV5-1 TGCGCCAGCAGCTTTGTGTCCGGGACAGGGTCCTACGAGCAGTACTTC CASSFVSGTGSYEQYF
few TRBJ2-3 NA TRBV24-1 TGTGCCACCAGTGATCCTGGGGGGAATACGCAGTATTTT CATSDPGGNTQYF
NA TRBJ2-7 NA TRBV29-1 TGCAGCGTGAGGACAGTATCCTACGAGCAGTGCTTC CSVRTVSYEQCF
NA TRBJ2-1 NA TRBV2 TGTGCCAGCAGTGTCTTGGCGGAGCCGTACAATGAGCAGTTCTTC CASSVLAEPYNEQFF
few TRBJ2-4 NA TRBV5-1 TGCGCCAGCAGCTTGGGAAGCGGGGCCAAAAACATTCAGTACTTC CASSLGSGAKNIQYF
few TRBJ2-2 NA TRBV11-2 TGTGCCAGCAGCTCCCCCGTACGGAGGCCGGCCGGGGAGCTGTTTTTT CASSSPVRRPAGELFF
many TRBJ2-1 NA TRBV12-3/TRBV12-4 TGTGCCAGCAGTTTGGGGGGCCGTACCTACAATGAGCAGTTCTTC CASSLGGRTYNEQFF
many TRBJ2-7 NA TRBV29-1 TGCAGCTTTTCGGGAGTCGGTTACGAGCAGTACTTC CSFSGVGYEQYF
NA TRBJ2-6 NA TRBV19 TGTGCCAGTAGTATCGGGAGCTCTGGGGCCAACGTCCTGACTTTC CASSIGSSGANVLTF
few TRBJ2-3 NA TRBV5-4 TGTGCCAGCAGCAACGGGGACAACACAGATACGCAGTATTTT CASSNGDNTDTQYF
few TRBJ1-2 NA TRBV7-2 TGTGCCAGCAGCTTTCGGACAGATGGCTACACCTTC CASSFRTDGYTF
many TRBJ2-3 TRBD1 TRBV6-2/TRBV6-3 TGTGCCAGCAGTAAGGGACAGGGAAGCACAGATACGCAGTATTTT CASSKGQGSTDTQYF
many TRBJ2-3 TRBD2 TRBV20-1 TGCAGTGCGTTAGCGGGAGATACGCAGTATTTT CSALAGDTQYF
NA TRBJ2-7 NA TRBV6-5 TGTGCCAGCAGTTACGTTGCTAGCTCCTACGAGCAGTACTTC CASSYVASSYEQYF
NA TRBJ2-5 NA TRBV6-2/TRBV6-3 TGTGCCAGCAGTTACCCGCAGGAACAAGAGACCCAGTACTTC CASSYPQEQETQYF
NA TRBJ1-6 NA TRBV6-1 TGTGCCAGCAGTCCGGGATGGTATAATTCACCCCTCCACTTT CASSPGWYNSPLHF
NA TRBJ2-1 NA TRBV19 TGTGCCAGTAGTATTGGTAGCGGAACAACAAATGAGCAGTTCTTC CASSIGSGTTNEQFF
NA TRBJ2-3 NA TRBV6-5 TGTGCCAGCAGTTACGGCAGGTGGGGGACAGATACGCAGTATTTT CASSYGRWGTDTQYF
NA TRBJ2-6 TRBD1 TRBV3-1 TGTGCCAGCAGCCGGGGACAGGGGGATCCTGGGGCCAACGTCCTGACTTTC CASSRGQGDPGANVLTF
NA TRBJ2-7 TRBD1 TRBV10-3 TGTGCCGCCACAGGGGGGCGCGATTCCTACGAGCAGTACTTC CAATGGRDSYEQYF
few TRBJ2-3 NA TRBV20-1 TGCAGTGCTAGAGATTATGGGCTAGCTACAGATACGCAGTATTTT CSARDYGLATDTQYF
few TRBJ2-3 NA TRBV10-3 TGTGCCATCAGTGAGAACATACGCACAGATACGCAGTATTTT CAISENIRTDTQYF
NA TRBJ2-3 TRBD2 TRBV5-3 TGTGCCATGGGCCCCGGACTCGCGGGAGGGAGCACAGATACGCAGTATTTT CAMGPGLAGGSTDTQYF
many TRBJ1-2 NA TRBV12-3/TRBV12-4 TGTGCCAGCAGCCCCCAAGCTAACTATGGCTACACCTTC CASSPQANYGYTF
NA TRBJ1-1 NA TRBV3-1 TGTGCCAGCAGCCATCAGGGGAGCACTGAAGCTTTCTTT CASSHQGSTEAFF
many TRBJ2-2 TRBD2 TRBV7-6 TGTGCCAGCAGCCAACTGAAGCCGACTAGCGGGAGGGCCGGTGGCACCGGGGAGCTGTTTTTT CASSQLKPTSGRAGGTGELFF
NA TRBJ2-7 TRBD1 TRBV6-1 TGTGCCAGCAGAGACCGGACAGGGGGCTGGTACGAGCAGTACTTC CASRDRTGGWYEQYF
NA TRBJ2-1 TRBD2 TRBV6-2/TRBV6-3 TGTGCCAGCAGTTACAACCCTTTTAGCGGGACTAACCGAAACAATGAGCAGTTCTTC CASSYNPFSGTNRNNEQFF
NA TRBJ2-5 NA TRBV6-5 TGTGCCAGCAGTTACTCGTGGGTAGGGGTCGCGGAGACCCAGTACTTC CASSYSWVGVAETQYF
few TRBJ2-2 NA TRBV12-3/TRBV12-4 TGTGCCAGCAGCCTACATGGTCTAGCAGGCACCGGGGAGCTGTTTTTT CASSLHGLAGTGELFF
NA TRBJ2-7 TRBD1 TRBV2 TGTGCCAGCAGTGAATATGACCCGGGACAGGGTGGCGAGCAGTACTTC CASSEYDPGQGGEQYF
many TRBJ2-1 NA TRBV12-3/TRBV12-4 TGTGCCAGCAGTTTAACCAGGGTTCTGAATGAGCAGTTCTTC CASSLTRVLNEQFF
many TRBJ2-6 TRBD1 TRBV18 TGTGCCAGCTCACGACAGGGCGCTGGGGCCAACGTCCTGACTTTC CASSRQGAGANVLTF
few TRBJ1-5 NA TRBV15 TGTGCCACCAGCAGTCGGGGAAATAGCAATCAGCCCCAGCATTTT CATSSRGNSNQPQHF
NA TRBJ2-1 NA TRBV4-3 TGCGCCAGCAGCCAAGATCAGTGGGGGAGGGGGCCTTACAATGAGCAGTTCTTC CASSQDQWGRGPYNEQFF
NA TRBJ2-6 NA TRBV7-9 TGTGCCAGCCGCAGTACAGGGACGCCCTCTGGGGCCAACGTCCTGACTTTC CASRSTGTPSGANVLTF
NA TRBJ2-3 TRBD2 TRBV2 TGTGCCAGAGCGGGAGTAATGGGGACAGATACGCAGTATTTT CARAGVMGTDTQYF
NA TRBJ2-7 TRBD2 TRBV20-1 TGCAGTGCTAGGCAGGTAGCGGGATTGGACGAGCAGTACTTC CSARQVAGLDEQYF
few TRBJ2-7 TRBD1 TRBV9 TGTGCCAGCAGCGTAGGGGGACAGGATGGGGCCTACGAGCAGTACTTC CASSVGGQDGAYEQYF
many TRBJ1-2 TRBD1 TRBV5-1 TGCGCCAGCAGCCTCCCCACCGACAGGGGTGGCTACACCTTC CASSLPTDRGGYTF
few TRBJ2-1 NA TRBV3-1 TGTGCCAGCAGCCTCCAACCGCTAGCTTCCCACTACAATGAGCAGTTCTTC CASSLQPLASHYNEQFF
few TRBJ2-3 NA TRBV2 TGTGCCAGCAGTGAAGAAGTAGCGAATACGCAGTATTTT CASSEEVANTQYF
few TRBJ1-1 TRBD1 TRBV15 TGTGCCACCAGCAGAGATTCGGGACAGCAAGCTTTCTTT CATSRDSGQQAFF
few TRBJ2-2 NA TRBV6-1 TGTGCCAGCAGTCCACAGTCTACCGGGGAGCTGTTTTTT CASSPQSTGELFF
NA TRBJ2-5 TRBD2 TRBV7-8 TGTGCCAGCAGCGCCAAGAGGGGACTAGCGGGAGAAGAGACCCAGTACTTC CASSAKRGLAGEETQYF
NA TRBJ2-3 NA TRBV15 TGTGCCACCAGGGACGACAAACCCTCACCCTATACGCAGTATTTT CATRDDKPSPYTQYF
many TRBJ1-2 NA TRBV5-1 TGCGCCAGCAGCCCGGACAGTTATGGCTACACCTTC CASSPDSYGYTF
once TRBJ2-5 TRBD2 TRBV20-1 TGCTGTGCACATGCTAGCGGGACCACCCAAGAGACCCAGTACTTC CCAHASGTTQETQYF
few TRBJ2-5 NA TRBV21-1 TGTGCCAGCAGCAGACGGACAGCTCAGTACTTC CASSRRTAQYF
NA TRBJ2-5 NA TRBV20-1 TGCAGTGCCAACTCAGTTGGGGGGGAGACCCAGTACTTC CSANSVGGETQYF
many TRBJ2-1 NA TRBV12-3/TRBV12-4 TGTGCCAGCAGTTTTCGGTTTGAGCAGTTCTTC CASSFRFEQFF
NA TRBJ2-7 NA TRBV7-2 TGTGCCAGCAGCCCAAAAGTGGGGGGGGGCCAGTACGAGCAGTACTTC CASSPKVGGGQYEQYF
NA TRBJ2-1 NA TRBV6-4 TGTGCCAGCAGTGACTCTGCGGGAAACAATGAGCAGTTCTTC CASSDSAGNNEQFF